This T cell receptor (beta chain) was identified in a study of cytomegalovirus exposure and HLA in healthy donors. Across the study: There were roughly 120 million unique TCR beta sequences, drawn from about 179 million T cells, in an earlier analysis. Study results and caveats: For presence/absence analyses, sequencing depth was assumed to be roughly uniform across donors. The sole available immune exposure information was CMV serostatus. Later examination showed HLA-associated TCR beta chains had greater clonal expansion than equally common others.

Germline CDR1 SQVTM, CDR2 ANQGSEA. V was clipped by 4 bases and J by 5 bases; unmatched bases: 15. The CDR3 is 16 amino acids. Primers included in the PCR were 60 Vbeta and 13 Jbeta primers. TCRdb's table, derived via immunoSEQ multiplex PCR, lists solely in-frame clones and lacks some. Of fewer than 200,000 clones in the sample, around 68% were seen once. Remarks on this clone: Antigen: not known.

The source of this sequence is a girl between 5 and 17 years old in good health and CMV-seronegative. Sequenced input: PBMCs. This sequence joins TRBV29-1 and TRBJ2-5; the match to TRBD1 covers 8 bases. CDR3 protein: CSVVAVRGPGSETQYF. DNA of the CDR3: TGCAGCGTTGTTGCGGTCAGGGGGCCCGGATCGGAGACCCAGTACTTC.